This T cell receptor (beta chain) was retrieved from a study of T cell repertoires in cytomegalovirus infection. Study overall: Public TCR beta signatures provided an indication of both CMV infection and a matching HLA type. Findings and limits, study-wide: HLA-C-restricted TCR beta clonotypes specific for CMV led the ex vivo response. Accumulated public TCR beta family frequency recognized individuals carrying CMV together with the relevant HLA.

Germline V lookup: CDR1 SEHNR, CDR2 FQNEAQ (reference sequence). Trimming pared 1 base from V and 2 bases from J, leaving 14 bases between. CDR3 length: 16 amino acids. About this clonotype: Its antigen is unknown.

MiXCR was run by TCRdb on the reads, yielding one entry per CDR3 protein. Here the sample spans about 680,000 distinct CDR3 sequences, roughly a quarter being singletons. The chain uses TRBV7-9 and TRBJ1-1; possibly TRBD1 for D (5 bases). The receptor was derived from a human donor in good health (CMV status not recorded). Some clones in this sample may be carry-over from other donors' samples. Sample: CD8+ T cells from PBMCs. CDR3 DNA sequence: TGTGCCAGCAGCTTAGTACCTGCGGGGGGAAACACTGAAGCTTTCTTT. This gives the protein CASSLVPAGGNTEAFF.